A selection of T cell receptor beta chains follows, all from one sample in a study of blood T cell repertoires in COVID-19. Generated by immunoSEQ multiplex PCR, the TCRdb table keeps only in-frame clones and is missing some. The sample has more than 50,000 clones, more than 75% seen once. The material sequenced was peripheral blood. These receptors were obtained from a human donor in a cohort sampled during active COVID-19. The CDR3 runs from the conserved cysteine through the conserved F or W. Fields, in order: V gene, clone size, D gene, J gene, CDR3 DNA, CDR3 protein. The D gene is left open where the match is weak. The listing skips clone size in some rows; elsewhere it reads once, few, many or a size class.

TRBV5-8,-,-,TRBJ1-1,TGTGCCAGCAGCTTACAGGGCCGGGGTTCTACTGGAGCTTTCTTT,CASSLQGRGSTGAFF
TRBV6-5,few,-,TRBJ2-7,TGTGCCTCGGTGGGGGCAGGGCTTTACGAGCAGTACTTC,CASVGAGLYEQYF
TRBV5-1,few,TRBD2,TRBJ2-2,TGCGCCAGCAGCCGGGACGGGGCGGGGGAGAACACCGGGGAGCTGTTTTTT,CASSRDGAGENTGELFF
TRBV14,-,TRBD1,TRBJ1-1,TGTGCCAGCAGCCATACATGGAGATTCCGGGACAGGGAGGGAAGGACTGAAGCTTTCTTT,CASSHTWRFRDREGRTEAFF
TRBV5-1,medium-sized,-,TRBJ1-6,TGCGCCAGCAGCTTACAGGGAGAGAATTCACCCCTCCACTTT,CASSLQGENSPLHF
TRBV2,-,-,TRBJ1-6,TGTGCCAGCAGTGACATGGGCACCATCCTTTCACCCCTCCACTTT,CASSDMGTILSPLHF
TRBV5-4,-,TRBD1,TRBJ1-1,TGTGCCAGCAGCTTGGGTCTGGACAGGGGAGCCACTGAAGCTTTCTTT,CASSLGLDRGATEAFF
TRBV5-5,-,-,TRBJ1-2,TGTGCCAGCAGTCAGGGACTGGGTAACTATGGCTACACCTTC,CASSQGLGNYGYTF
TRBV13,-,-,TRBJ1-1,TGTGCCAGCAGCTTAGGCGGTGAAGCTTTCTTT,CASSLGGEAFF
TRBV5-1,-,-,TRBJ1-2,TGCGCCAGCAGCCGGACTACCCTAGGAGGCTACACCTTC,CASSRTTLGGYTF
TRBV27,-,-,TRBJ1-5,TGTGCCAGCAGTTTATCCCCAACAGGGCGAAGCCAGCCCCAGCATTTT,CASSLSPTGRSQPQHF
TRBV19,-,TRBD1,TRBJ2-7,TGTGCCAGTAGAGACGGACAGGCACTTTCCTACGAGCAGTACTTC,CASRDGQALSYEQYF
TRBV23-1,-,TRBD1,TRBJ2-7,TGCGCCAGCAGTCAATCAACTCGGGGTCGTGACAGGGGTTACGAGCAGTACTTC,CASSQSTRGRDRGYEQYF
TRBV19,-,TRBD1,TRBJ1-5,TGTGCCAGTAGCCAAGGGGACAGTAGCAATCAGCCCCAGCATTTT,CASSQGDSSNQPQHF
TRBV5-6,-,-,TRBJ2-7,TGTGCCAGCAGCTTGGGGGTGAGGACCTACGAGCAGTACTTC,CASSLGVRTYEQYF
TRBV5-5,-,-,TRBJ2-7,TGTGCCAGCAGCTTAGGGACTTCTGCGGGCTACGAGCAGTACTTC,CASSLGTSAGYEQYF
TRBV7-8,-,TRBD2,TRBJ2-1,TGTGCCAACAGCCTTAGCGGGGGGGCCTTCAATGAGCAGTTCTTC,CANSLSGGAFNEQFF
TRBV6-5,-,TRBD1,TRBJ1-5,TGTGCCAGCTCGACAGGGGGCGGCGGCAATCAGCCCCAGCATTTT,CASSTGGGGNQPQHF
TRBV5-1,-,-,TRBJ2-3,TGCGCCAGCAGCTTCGTGACTGTCTACACAGATACGCAGTATTTT,CASSFVTVYTDTQYF
TRBV5-1,-,-,TRBJ1-2,TGCGCCAGCAGCTTGGCCGCAGGCGCTGGCTACACCTTC,CASSLAAGAGYTF
TRBV2,-,-,TRBJ1-6,TGTGCCAGCAATCCTAAAACAGGGTTCTACAATTCACCCCTCCACTTT,CASNPKTGFYNSPLHF
TRBV24-1,-,-,TRBJ2-5,TGTGCCACCAGTGATCCCCAAATCCTGTCCGGAGAGACCCAGTACTTC,CATSDPQILSGETQYF
TRBV7-9,-,-,TRBJ1-6,TGTGCCAGCAGCTTAGGAGAGAAGAGCTCACCCCTCCACTTT,CASSLGEKSSPLHF
TRBV18,-,TRBD1,TRBJ2-5,TGTGCCAGCTCACCAAGACGGACAGGGGGCGAATTCTCAAGGTCGGAGACCCAGTACTTC,CASSPRRTGGEFSRSETQYF
TRBV5-1,-,-,TRBJ2-7,TGCGCCAGCAGCCCGGAAGGGACTTCCTACGAGCAGTACTTC,CASSPEGTSYEQYF
TRBV19,-,TRBD2,TRBJ2-2,TGTGCCACGGGAGGGGCGGGGTACACCGGGGAGCTGTTTTTT,CATGGAGYTGELFF
TRBV19,once,TRBD1,TRBJ2-7,TGTGCCAGTAGTGTAGGACAGGGCCCAACCTACGAGCAGTACTTC,CASSVGQGPTYEQYF
TRBV10-3,-,-,TRBJ1-2,TGTGCCATCAGCGGAGATTCTAACTATGGCTACACCTTC,CAISGDSNYGYTF
TRBV15,-,TRBD2,TRBJ2-3,TGTGCCACCAGCCGCCGAAGCGGGGGCCGCACAGATACGCAGTATTTT,CATSRRSGGRTDTQYF
TRBV11-1,-,-,TRBJ2-5,TGTGCCAGCAGCTGGCCGGGAAATGAGACCCAGTACTTC,CASSWPGNETQYF
TRBV19,-,TRBD1,TRBJ1-6,TGTGCCAGTAGCGGGACAGCTTATAATTCACCCCTCCACTTT,CASSGTAYNSPLHF
TRBV27,-,-,TRBJ1-2,TGTGCCAGCAGCCGAACCCCCGGACAGCACTATGGCTACACCTTC,CASSRTPGQHYGYTF
TRBV29-1,-,-,TRBJ1-2,TGCAGCGTTGAAGATACAGGTTCCTATGGCTACACCTTC,CSVEDTGSYGYTF
TRBV5-1,few,-,TRBJ1-1,TGCGCCAGCAGCTTGGCAGTCTTCACTGAAGCTTTCTTT,CASSLAVFTEAFF
TRBV3-1/TRBV3-2,-,-,TRBJ1-1,TGTGCCAGCAGTTCAAAGGGGTTCGCGGCTATTGGAGCTTTCTTT,CASSSKGFAAIGAFF
TRBV12-3/TRBV12-4,-,-,TRBJ1-6,TGTGCCAGCAACACAGGGACCAATTCACCCCTCCACTTT,CASNTGTNSPLHF
TRBV6-2/TRBV6-3,-,TRBD1,TRBJ2-7,TGTGCCAGCAGTTATAGGGACAGGGGCACCTACGAGCAGTACTTC,CASSYRDRGTYEQYF
TRBV7-9,few,TRBD1,TRBJ1-6,TGTGCCAGCAGCTTAGCAGGGGGCGATTCACCCCTCCACTTT,CASSLAGGDSPLHF
TRBV19,-,TRBD1,TRBJ1-5,TGTGCCAGTAGTATTGATCCCAGGGGGTATTACAAGCCCCAGCATTTT,CASSIDPRGYYKPQHF
TRBV27,once,TRBD2,TRBJ2-1,TGTGCCAGCAGGCTAGCGGGGTTCCGCTCCTCCTACAATGAGCAGTTCTTC,CASRLAGFRSSYNEQFF
TRBV10-3,-,TRBD1,TRBJ2-5,TGTGCCATCAGTGAGTCCCGGGACAGGGCCACGTACTTC,CAISESRDRATYF
TRBV10-1,few,-,TRBJ2-2,TGCGCCAGCAGATACAGGGAGACCGGGGAGCTGTTTTTT,CASRYRETGELFF
TRBV5-4,-,TRBD1,TRBJ2-3,TGTGCCAGCAGCTTGAAAAGGACAGGGGGCCCAGATACGCAGTATTTT,CASSLKRTGGPDTQYF